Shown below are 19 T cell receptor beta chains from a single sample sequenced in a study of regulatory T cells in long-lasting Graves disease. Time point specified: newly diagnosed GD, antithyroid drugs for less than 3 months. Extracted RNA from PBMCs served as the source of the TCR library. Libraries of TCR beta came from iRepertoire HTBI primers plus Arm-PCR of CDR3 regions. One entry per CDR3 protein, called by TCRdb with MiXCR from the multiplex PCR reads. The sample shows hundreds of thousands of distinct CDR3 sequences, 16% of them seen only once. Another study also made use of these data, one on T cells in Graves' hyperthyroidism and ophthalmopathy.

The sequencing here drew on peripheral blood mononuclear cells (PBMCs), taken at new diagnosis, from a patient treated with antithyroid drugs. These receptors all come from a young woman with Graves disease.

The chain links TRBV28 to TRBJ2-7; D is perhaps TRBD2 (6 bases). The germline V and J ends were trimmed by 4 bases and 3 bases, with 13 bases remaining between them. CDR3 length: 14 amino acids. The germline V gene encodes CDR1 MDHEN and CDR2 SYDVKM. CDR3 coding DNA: TGTGCCAGCAGTTCTGGGGGAGGAGGCTACGAGCAGTACTTC. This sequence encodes CASSSGGGGYEQYF.

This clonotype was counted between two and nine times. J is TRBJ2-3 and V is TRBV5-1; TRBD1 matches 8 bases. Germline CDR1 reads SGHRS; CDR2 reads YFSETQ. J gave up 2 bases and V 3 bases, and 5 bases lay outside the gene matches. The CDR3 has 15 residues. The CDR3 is CASSSRQGITDTQYF. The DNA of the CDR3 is TGCGCCAGCAGCTCGAGACAGGGGATCACAGATACGCAGTATTTT.

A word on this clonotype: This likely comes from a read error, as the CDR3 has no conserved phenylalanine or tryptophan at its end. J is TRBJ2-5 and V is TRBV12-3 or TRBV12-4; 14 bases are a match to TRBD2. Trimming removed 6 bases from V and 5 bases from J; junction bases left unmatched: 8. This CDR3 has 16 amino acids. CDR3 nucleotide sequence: TGTGCCAGCAGCCGTCGACTAGCGGGAGGGTTGGAGACCCAGTACCTC. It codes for CASSRRLAGGLETQYL.

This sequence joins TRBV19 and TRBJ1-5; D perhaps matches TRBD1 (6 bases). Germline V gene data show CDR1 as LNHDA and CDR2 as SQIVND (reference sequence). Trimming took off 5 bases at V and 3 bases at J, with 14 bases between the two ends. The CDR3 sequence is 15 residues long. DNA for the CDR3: TGTGCCAGTAGTCTAGGACAGAATCTCAATCAGCCCCAGCATTTT. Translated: CASSLGQNLNQPQHF.

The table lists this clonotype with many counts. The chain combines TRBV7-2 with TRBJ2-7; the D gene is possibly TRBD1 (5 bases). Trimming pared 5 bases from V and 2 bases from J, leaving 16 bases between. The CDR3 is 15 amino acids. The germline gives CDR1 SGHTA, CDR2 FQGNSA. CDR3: CASSQRSWGAYEQYF. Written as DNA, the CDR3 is TGTGCCAGCAGCCAACGCTCGTGGGGCGCCTACGAGCAGTACTTC.

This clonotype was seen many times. This CDR3 reads CASSFWGTRGNQPQHF. DNA for the CDR3: TGTGCCAGCAGTTTTTGGGGGACTCGAGGCAATCAGCCCCAGCATTTT. The chain couples TRBV28 to TRBJ1-5; D may be TRBD1 (5 bases). The CDR3 has 16 residues. V lost 3 bases, J lost 2 bases, and 14 bases lay in between. CDR1 is MDHEN and CDR2 is SYDVKM in the germline V gene.

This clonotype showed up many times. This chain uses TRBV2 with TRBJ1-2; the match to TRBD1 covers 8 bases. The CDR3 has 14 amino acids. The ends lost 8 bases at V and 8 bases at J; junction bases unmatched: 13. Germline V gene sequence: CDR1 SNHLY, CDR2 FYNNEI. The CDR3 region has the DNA TGTGCCAGCGAACGACAGGGGACGTTTAGCGGCTACACCTTC. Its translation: CASERQGTFSGYTF.

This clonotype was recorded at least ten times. The CDR3 sequence: CASSLLAGVNEQYF. In nucleotides, the CDR3 is TGTGCCAGCAGTTTACTAGCGGGAGTGAACGAGCAGTACTTC. J is TRBJ2-7 and V is TRBV27, with TRBD2 matching 10 bases. V shed 2 bases, J shed 5 bases, and the junction held 3 bases outside the gene matches. Germline lookup yields CDR1 MNHEY and CDR2 SMNVEV (reference sequence). The CDR3 has 14 amino acids.

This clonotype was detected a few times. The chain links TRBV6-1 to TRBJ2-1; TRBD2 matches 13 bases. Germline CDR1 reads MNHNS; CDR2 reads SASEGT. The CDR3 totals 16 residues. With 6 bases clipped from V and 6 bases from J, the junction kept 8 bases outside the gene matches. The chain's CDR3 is CASSPGLAGISNEQFF. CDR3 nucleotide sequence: TGTGCCAGCAGCCCGGGACTAGCGGGAATCAGCAATGAGCAGTTCTTC.

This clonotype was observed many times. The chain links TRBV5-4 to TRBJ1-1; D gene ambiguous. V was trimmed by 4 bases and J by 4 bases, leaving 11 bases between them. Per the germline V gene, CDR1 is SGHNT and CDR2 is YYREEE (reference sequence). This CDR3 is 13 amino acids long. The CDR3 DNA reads TGTGCCAGCAGCGTCGAGATCCGCACTGAAGCTTTCTTT. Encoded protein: CASSVEIRTEAFF.

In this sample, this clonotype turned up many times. The CDR3 sequence is CASRTGTALGDGYTF. CDR3 nucleotides: TGTGCCAGTAGGACAGGGACGGCTTTAGGGGATGGCTACACCTTC. The J gene is TRBJ1-2, the V gene TRBV19, with TRBD1 matching 7 bases. The germline gives CDR1 LNHDA, CDR2 SQIVND (reference sequence). J was trimmed by 6 bases and V by 6 bases; bases with no gene match: 13. This CDR3 has 15 amino acids. Based on the CDR3 plus reference TRBV19 and TRBJ1-2, the full variable domain is DGGITQSPKYLFRKEGQNVTLSCEQNLNHDAMYWYRQDPGQGLRLIYYSQIVNDFQKGDIAEGYSVSREKKESFPLTVTSAQKNPTAFYLCASRTGTALGDGYTFGSGTRLTVV.

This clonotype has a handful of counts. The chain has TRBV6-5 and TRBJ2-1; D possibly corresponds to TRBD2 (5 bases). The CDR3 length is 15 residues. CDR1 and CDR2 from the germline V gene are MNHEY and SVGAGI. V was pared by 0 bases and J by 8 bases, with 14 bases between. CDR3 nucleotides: TGTGCCAGCAGTTACTCAGGGAATCCTAGCTATGAGCAGTTCTTC. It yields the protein CASSYSGNPSYEQFF.

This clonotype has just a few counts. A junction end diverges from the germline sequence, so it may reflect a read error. The chain's CDR3 is CATSRDRDYSHEQYF. In DNA, the CDR3 is TGTGCCACCAGCAGAGATCGGGACTACTCCCACGAGCAGTACTTC. The V and J genes are TRBV15 and TRBJ2-7; 7 bases are shared with TRBD2. The germline CDR1 and CDR2 sequences are LNHNV and YYDKDF (reference sequence). The CDR3 loop spans 15 amino acids.

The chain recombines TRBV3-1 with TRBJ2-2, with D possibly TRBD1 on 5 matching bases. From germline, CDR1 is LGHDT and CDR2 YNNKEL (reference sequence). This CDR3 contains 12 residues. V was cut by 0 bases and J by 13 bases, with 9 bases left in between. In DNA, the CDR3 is TGTGCCAGCAGCCAAGACGGTAGGGGGCTGTTTTTT. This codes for CASSQDGRGLFF. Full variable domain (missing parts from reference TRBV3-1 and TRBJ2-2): DTAVSQTPKYLVTQMGNDKSIKCEQNLGHDTMYWYKQDSKKFLKIMFSYNNKELIINETVPNRFSPKSPDKAHLNLHINSLELGDSAVYFCASSQDGRGLFFGEGSRLTVL.

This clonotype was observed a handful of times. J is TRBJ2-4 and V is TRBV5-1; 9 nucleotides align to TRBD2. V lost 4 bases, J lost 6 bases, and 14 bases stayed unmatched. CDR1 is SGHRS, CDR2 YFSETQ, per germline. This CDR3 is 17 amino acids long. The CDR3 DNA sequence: TGCGCCAGCAGCCCGAGGGTTTCAGCGGGAGGCGGAAACATTCAGTACTTC. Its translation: CASSPRVSAGGGNIQYF.

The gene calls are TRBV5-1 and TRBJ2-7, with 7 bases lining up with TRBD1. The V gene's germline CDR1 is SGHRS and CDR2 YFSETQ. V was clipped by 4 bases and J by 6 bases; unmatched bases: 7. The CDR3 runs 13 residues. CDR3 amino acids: CASSRQGSGEQYF. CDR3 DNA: TGCGCCAGCAGCCGACAGGGTAGTGGCGAGCAGTACTTC. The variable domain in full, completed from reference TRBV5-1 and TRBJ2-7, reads KAGVTQTPRYLIKTRGQQVTLSCSPISGHRSVSWYQQTPGQGLQFLFEYFSETQRNKGNFPGRFSGRQFSNSRSEMNVSTLELGDSALYLCASSRQGSGEQYFGPGTRLTVT.

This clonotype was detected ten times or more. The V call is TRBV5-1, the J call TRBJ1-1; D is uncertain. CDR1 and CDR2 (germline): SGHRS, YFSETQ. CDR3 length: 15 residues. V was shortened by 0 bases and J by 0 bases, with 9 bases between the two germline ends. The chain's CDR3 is CASSLGPEVNTEAFF. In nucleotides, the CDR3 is TGCGCCAGCAGCTTGGGCCCGGAGGTGAACACTGAAGCTTTCTTT.

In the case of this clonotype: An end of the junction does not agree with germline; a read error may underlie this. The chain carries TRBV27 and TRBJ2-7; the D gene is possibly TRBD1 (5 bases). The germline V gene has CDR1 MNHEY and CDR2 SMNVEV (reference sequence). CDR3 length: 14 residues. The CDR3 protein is CAGSLSEDSYEQYF. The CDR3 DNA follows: TGTGCCGGCAGTTTATCGGAAGACAGTTACGAGCAGTACTTC.

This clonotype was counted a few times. The CDR3 coding sequence is TGTGCCTGGAGTGTAACCCGGGGTCACACTGAAGCTTTCTTT. It yields the protein CAWSVTRGHTEAFF. This chain uses TRBV30 with TRBJ1-1; D unclear. Trimming took off 0 bases at V and 3 bases at J, with 11 bases between the two ends. Germline loops: CDR1 GTSNPN, CDR2 SVGIG (reference sequence). The CDR3 extends over 14 amino acids.